Described below is a single T cell receptor beta chain sequence and its context. The data originate from a study of beta chain features in type 1 diabetes. Sequencing targeted expressed TCRB transcripts, as all isolated RNA had been reverse transcribed. This table comes from immunoSEQ multiplex PCR, and its TCRdb copy is limited to in-frame clones, with some not included. The table includes around 300,000 clones, roughly 8% detected once. The CDR3 is 13 residues long. The germline V gene has CDR1 SGHTA and CDR2 FQGNSA. V lost 5 bases and J lost 12, with 14 bases in between. The sequenced material came from central memory CD4+ T cells from blood. The receptor was isolated from a woman aged 18-29 years in good health. The rearrangement joins TRBV7-2 to TRBJ1-6, with unresolved D. Here the CDR3 reads CASSQQSQIPLHF. The DNA for the CDR3 is TGTGCCAGCAGCCAGCAATCTCAGATACCCCTCCACTTT. Full variable domain (missing parts from reference TRBV7-2 and TRBJ1-6): GAGVSQSPSNKVTEKGKDVELRCDPISGHTALYWYRQSLGQGLEFLIYFQGNSAPDKSGLPSDRFSAERTGGSVSTLTIQRTQQEDSAVYLCASSQQSQIPLHFGNGTRLTVT.